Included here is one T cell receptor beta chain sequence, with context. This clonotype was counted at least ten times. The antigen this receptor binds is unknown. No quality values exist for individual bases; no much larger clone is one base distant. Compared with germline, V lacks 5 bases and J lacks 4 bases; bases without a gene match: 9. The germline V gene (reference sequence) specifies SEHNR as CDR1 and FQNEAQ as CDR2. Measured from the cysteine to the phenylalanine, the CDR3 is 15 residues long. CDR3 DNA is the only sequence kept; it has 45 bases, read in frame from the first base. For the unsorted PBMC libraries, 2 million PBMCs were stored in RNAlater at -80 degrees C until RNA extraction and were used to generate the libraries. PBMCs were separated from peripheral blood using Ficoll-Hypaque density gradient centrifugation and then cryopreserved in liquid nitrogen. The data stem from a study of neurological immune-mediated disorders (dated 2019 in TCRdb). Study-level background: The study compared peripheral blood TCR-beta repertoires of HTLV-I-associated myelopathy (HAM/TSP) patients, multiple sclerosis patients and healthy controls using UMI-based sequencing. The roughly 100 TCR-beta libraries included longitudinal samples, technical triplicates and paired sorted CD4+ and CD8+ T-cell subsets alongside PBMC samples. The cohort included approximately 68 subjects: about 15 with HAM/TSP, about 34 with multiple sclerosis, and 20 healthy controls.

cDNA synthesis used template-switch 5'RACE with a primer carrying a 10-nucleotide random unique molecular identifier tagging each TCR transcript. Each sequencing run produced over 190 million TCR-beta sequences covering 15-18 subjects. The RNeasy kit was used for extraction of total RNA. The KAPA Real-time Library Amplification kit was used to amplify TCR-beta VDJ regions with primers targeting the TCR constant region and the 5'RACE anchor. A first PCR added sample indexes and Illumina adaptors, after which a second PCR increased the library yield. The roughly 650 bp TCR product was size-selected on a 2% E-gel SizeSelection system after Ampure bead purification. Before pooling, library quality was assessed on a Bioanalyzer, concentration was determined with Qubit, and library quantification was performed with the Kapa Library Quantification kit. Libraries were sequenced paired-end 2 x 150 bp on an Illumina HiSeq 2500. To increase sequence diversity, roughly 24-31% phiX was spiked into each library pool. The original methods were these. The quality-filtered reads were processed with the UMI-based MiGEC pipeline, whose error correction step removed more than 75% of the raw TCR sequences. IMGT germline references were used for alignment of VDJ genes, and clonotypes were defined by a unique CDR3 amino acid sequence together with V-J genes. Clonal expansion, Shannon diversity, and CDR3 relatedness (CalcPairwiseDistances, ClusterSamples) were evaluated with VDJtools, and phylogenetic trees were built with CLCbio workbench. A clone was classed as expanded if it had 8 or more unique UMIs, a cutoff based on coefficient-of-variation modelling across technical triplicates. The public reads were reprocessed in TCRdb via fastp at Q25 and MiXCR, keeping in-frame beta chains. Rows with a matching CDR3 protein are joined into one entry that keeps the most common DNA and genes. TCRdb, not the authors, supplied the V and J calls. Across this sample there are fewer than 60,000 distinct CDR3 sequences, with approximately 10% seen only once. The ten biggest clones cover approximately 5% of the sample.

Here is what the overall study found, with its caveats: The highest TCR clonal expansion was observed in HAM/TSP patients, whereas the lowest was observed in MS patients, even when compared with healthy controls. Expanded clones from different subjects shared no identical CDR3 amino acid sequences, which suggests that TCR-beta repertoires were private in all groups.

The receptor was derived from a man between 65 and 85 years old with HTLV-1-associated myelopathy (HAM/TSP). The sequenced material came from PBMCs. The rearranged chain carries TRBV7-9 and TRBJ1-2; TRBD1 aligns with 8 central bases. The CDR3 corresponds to CASSQGLQGGYGYTF. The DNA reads TGTGCCAGCAGCCAAGGGCTACAGGGGGGCTATGGCTACACCTTC.